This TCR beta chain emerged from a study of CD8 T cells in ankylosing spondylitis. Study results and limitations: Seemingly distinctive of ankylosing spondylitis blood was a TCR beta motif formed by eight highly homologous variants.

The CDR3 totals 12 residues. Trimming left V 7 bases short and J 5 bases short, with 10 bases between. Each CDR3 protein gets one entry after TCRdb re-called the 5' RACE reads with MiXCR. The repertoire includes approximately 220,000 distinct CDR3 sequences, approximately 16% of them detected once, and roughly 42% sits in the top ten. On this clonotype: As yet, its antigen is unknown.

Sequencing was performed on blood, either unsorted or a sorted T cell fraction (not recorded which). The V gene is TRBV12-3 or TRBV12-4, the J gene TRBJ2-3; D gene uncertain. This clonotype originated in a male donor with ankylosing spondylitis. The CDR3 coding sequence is TGTGCCAGCACGCCATTAGGAGATACGCAGTATTTT. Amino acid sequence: CASTPLGDTQYF.